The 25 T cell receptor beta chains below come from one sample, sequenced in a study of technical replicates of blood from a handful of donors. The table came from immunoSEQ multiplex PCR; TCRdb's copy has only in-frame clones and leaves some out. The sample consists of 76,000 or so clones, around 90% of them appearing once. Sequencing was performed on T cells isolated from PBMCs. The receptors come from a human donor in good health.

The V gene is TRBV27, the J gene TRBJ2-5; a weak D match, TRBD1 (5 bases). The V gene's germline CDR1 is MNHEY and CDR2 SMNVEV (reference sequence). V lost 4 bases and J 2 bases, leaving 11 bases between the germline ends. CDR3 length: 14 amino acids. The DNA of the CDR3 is TGTGCCAGCAGTTCCGGGCAGGGACAAGAGACCCAGTACTTC. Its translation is CASSSGQGQETQYF.

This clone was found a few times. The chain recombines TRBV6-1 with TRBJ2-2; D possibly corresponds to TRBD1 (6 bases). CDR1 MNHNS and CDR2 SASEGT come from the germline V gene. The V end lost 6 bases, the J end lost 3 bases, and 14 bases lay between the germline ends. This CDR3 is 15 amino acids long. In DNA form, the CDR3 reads TGTGCCAGCAGCTTAACGACAGGCCACACCGGGGAGCTGTTTTTT. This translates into CASSLTTGHTGELFF.

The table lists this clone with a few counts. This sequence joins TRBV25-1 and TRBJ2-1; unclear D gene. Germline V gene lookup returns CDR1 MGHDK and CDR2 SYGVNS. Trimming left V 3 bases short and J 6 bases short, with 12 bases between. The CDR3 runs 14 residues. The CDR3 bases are TGTGCCAGCAGTGACCTCTCAGGTGCCAATGAGCAGTTCTTC. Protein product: CASSDLSGANEQFF.

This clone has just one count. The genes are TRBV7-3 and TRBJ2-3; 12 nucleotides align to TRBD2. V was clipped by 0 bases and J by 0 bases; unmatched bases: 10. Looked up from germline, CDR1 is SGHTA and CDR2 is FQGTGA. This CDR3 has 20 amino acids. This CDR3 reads CASSLTLAASGGVSTDTQYF. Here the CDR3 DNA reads TGTGCCAGCAGCTTAACGTTGGCGGCTAGCGGGGGGGTTAGCACAGATACGCAGTATTTT.

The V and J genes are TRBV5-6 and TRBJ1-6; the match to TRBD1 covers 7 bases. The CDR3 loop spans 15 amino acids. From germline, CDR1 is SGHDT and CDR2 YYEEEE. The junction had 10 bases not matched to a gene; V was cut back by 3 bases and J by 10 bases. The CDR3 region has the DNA TGTGCCAGCAGCTCTAGCCGGGACAGTGGGTCACCCCTCCACTTT. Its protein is CASSSSRDSGSPLHF.

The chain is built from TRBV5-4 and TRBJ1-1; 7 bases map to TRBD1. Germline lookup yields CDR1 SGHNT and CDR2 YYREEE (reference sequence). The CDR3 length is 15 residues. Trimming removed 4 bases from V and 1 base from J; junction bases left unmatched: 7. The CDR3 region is CASSPTGTANTEAFF. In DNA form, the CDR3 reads TGTGCCAGCAGCCCAACCGGGACAGCGAACACTGAAGCTTTCTTT.

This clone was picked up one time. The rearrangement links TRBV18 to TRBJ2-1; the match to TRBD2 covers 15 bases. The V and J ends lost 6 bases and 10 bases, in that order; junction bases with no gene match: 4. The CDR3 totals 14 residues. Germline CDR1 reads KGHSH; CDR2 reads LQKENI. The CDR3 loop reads CASSGLAGGEEQFF. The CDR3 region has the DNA TGTGCCAGCTCGGGACTAGCGGGAGGTGAGGAGCAGTTCTTC.

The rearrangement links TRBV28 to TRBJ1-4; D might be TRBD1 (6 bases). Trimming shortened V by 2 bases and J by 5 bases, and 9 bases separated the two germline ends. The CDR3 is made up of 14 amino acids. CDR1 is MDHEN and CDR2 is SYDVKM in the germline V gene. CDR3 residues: CASSLTGTNEKLFF. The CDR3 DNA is TGTGCCAGCAGTTTAACAGGGACGAATGAAAAACTGTTTTTT.

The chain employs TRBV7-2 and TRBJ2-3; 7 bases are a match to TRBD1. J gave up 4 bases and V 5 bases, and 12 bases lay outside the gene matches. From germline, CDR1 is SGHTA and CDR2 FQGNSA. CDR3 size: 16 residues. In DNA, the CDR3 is TGTGCCAGCAGCCAGGAGACAGGGAAGTTGGCAGATACGCAGTATTTT. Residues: CASSQETGKLADTQYF.

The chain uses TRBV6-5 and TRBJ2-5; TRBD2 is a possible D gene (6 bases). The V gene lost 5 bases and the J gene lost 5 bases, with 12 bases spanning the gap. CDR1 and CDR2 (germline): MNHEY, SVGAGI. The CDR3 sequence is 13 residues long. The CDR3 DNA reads TGTGCCAGCAGTCCGGGACTCCCGGAGACCCAGTACTTC. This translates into CASSPGLPETQYF.

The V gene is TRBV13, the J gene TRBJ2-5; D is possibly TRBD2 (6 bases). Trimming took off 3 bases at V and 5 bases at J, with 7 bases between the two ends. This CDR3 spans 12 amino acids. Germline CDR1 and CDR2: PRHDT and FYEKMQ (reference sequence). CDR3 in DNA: TGTGCCAGCAGCTTCCGGGGGGAGACCCAGTACTTC. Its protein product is CASSFRGETQYF.

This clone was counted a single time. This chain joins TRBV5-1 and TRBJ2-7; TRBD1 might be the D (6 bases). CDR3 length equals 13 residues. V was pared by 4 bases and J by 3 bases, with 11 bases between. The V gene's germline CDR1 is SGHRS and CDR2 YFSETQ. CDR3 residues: CASSPDSIYEQYF. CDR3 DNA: TGCGCCAGCAGCCCGGACAGCATCTACGAGCAGTACTTC.

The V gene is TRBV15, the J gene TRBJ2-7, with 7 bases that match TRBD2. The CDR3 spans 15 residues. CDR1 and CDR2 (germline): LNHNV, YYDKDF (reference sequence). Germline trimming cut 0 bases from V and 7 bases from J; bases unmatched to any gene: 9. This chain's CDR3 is CATSRDLAGVSEQYF. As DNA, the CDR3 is TGTGCCACCAGCAGAGATCTGGCGGGAGTTTCGGAGCAGTACTTC.

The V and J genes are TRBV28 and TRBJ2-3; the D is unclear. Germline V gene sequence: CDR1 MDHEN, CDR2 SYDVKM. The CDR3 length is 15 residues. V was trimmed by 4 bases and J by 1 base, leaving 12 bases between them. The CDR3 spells CASSSAEKRTDTQYF. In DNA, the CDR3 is TGTGCCAGCAGTTCCGCCGAGAAGCGCACAGATACGCAGTATTTT.

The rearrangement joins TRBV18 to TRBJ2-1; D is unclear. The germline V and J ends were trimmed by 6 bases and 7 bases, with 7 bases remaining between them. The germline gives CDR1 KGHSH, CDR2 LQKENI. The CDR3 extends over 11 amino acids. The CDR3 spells CASSYGNEQFF. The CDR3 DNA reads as TGTGCCAGCTCCTACGGGAATGAGCAGTTCTTC.

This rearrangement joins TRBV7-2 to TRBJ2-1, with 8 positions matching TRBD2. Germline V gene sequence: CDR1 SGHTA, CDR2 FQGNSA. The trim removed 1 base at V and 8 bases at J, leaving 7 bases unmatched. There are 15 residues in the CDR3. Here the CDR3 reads CASSLEGGGFDEQFF. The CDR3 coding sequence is TGTGCCAGCAGCTTAGAAGGCGGGGGGTTCGATGAGCAGTTCTTC.

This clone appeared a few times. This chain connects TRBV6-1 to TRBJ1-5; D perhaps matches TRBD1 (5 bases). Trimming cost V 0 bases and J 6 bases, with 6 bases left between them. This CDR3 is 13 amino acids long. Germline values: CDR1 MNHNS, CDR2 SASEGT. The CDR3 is CASSEAQGQPQHF. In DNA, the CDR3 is TGTGCCAGCAGTGAAGCGCAGGGTCAGCCCCAGCATTTT.

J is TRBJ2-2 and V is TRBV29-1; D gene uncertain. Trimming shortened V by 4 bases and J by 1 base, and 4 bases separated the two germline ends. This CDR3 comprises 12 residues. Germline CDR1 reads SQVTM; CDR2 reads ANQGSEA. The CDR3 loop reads CSVAQNTGELFF. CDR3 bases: TGCAGCGTTGCCCAGAACACCGGGGAGCTGTTTTTT.

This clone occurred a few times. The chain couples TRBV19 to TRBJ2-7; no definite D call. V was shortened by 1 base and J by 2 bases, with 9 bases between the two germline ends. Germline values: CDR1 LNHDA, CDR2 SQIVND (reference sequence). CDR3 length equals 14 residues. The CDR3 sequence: CASSIAVQTYEQYF. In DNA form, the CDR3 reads TGTGCCAGTAGTATAGCGGTCCAAACCTACGAGCAGTACTTC.

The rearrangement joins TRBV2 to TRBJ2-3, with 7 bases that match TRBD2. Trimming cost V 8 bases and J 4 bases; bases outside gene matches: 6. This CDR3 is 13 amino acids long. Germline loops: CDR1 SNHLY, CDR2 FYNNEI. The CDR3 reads CASGREGPDTQYF. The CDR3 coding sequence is TGTGCCAGCGGGAGGGAGGGCCCAGATACGCAGTATTTT.

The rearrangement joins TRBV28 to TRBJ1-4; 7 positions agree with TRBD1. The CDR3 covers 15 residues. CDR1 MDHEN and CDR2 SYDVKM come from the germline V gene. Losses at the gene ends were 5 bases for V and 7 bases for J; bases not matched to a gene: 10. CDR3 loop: CASSLGTVRTEKLFF. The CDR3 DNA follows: TGTGCCAGCAGTCTAGGGACAGTCCGAACTGAAAAACTGTTTTTT.

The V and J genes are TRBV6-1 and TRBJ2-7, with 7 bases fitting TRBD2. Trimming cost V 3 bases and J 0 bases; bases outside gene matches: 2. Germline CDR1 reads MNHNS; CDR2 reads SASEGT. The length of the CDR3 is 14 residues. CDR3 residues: CASSDLAVSYEQYF. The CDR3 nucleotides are TGTGCCAGCAGTGATCTAGCGGTCTCCTACGAGCAGTACTTC.

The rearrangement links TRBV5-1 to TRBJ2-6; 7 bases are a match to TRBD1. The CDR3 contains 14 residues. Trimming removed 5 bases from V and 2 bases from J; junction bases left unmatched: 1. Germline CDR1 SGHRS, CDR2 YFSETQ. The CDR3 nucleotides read TGCGCCAGCAGACAGGGGACTGGGGCCAACGTCCTGACTTTC. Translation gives CASRQGTGANVLTF.

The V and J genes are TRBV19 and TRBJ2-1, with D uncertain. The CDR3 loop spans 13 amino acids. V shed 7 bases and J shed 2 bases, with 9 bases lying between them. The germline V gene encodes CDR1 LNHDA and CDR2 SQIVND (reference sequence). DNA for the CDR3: TGTGCCAGTACAAACAGTGCCTACAATGAGCAGTTCTTC. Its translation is CASTNSAYNEQFF.

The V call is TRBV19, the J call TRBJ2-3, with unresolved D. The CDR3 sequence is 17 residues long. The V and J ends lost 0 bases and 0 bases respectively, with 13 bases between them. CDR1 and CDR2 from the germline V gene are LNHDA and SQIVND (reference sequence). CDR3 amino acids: CASSIDLEDPSTDTQYF. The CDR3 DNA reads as TGTGCCAGTAGTATAGATCTCGAGGATCCTAGCACAGATACGCAGTATTTT. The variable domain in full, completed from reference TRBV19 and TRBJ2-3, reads DGGITQSPKYLFRKEGQNVTLSCEQNLNHDAMYWYRQDPGQGLRLIYYSQIVNDFQKGDIAEGYSVSREKKESFPLTVTSAQKNPTAFYLCASSIDLEDPSTDTQYFGPGTRLTVL.